The clone carrying this T cell receptor (beta chain) was seen repeatedly, ten times or more. The lymph nodes were axillary draining lymph nodes from breast cancer patients. The data originate from a study of breast tumors, draining lymph nodes, adjacent tissues. TCRdb redid the calling of the multiplex PCR reads with MiXCR, one entry per CDR3 protein. This table holds about 130,000 distinct CDR3 sequences, about 20% found once. The CDR3 spans 14 residues. V lost 1 base to trimming and J lost 1 base, with 8 bases between them. The germline V gene encodes CDR1 SEHNR and CDR2 FQNEAQ (reference sequence).

This TCR was sampled from a female donor with breast cancer. Some clones in this sample may be carry-over from other donors' samples. The rearrangement links TRBV7-9 to TRBJ2-7, with D unresolved. Sample: axillary lymph node tissue. This CDR3 is CASSLGASSYEQYF. As DNA, the CDR3 is TGTGCCAGCAGCTTAGGGGCCAGTTCCTACGAGCAGTACTTC.